This TCR beta chain was found in a study of blood T cell repertoires in COVID-19. Study-wide background: Donors in the United States, Italy and Spain gave samples during acute or convalescent COVID-19.

The ends were cut back, 3 bases at V and 0 bases at J, with 11 bases in the middle. Germline-derived CDR1 and CDR2 are SGHVS and FQNEAQ. The CDR3 totals 16 residues. In the authors' workflow: Nucleated cell number was recorded as an estimate derived from reference gene primer amplification. The protocol was immunoSEQ multiplex PCR, while the TCRdb copy is restricted to in-frame clones and leaves out a portion. V and J calls plus clone size are reproduced from that table; the DNA served to infer D and trimming. The sample contains over 350,000 clones, approximately 90% of which appear only once. Exposed volunteers were people who met a COVID-19 case within 2 weeks before study entry.

The chain joins TRBV7-8 to TRBJ1-4; D call uncertain. Sample: PBMCs or T cells enriched from blood (not recorded which). The receptor comes from a woman aged 35 to 49 who had been exposed to COVID-19. CDR3 coding DNA: TGTGCCAGCAGCTTGAGAGGGTGGGCAACTAATGAAAAACTGTTTTTT. This encodes CASSLRGWATNEKLFF.